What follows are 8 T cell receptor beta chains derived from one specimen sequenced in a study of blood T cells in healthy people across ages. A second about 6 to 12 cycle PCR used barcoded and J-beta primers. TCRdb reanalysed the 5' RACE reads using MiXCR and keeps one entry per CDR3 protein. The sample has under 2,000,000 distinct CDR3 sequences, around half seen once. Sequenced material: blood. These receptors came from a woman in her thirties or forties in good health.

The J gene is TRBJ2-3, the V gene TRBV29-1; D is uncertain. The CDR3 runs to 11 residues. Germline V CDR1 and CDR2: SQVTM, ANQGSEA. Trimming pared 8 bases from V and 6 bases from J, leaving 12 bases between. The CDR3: CSPASSDTQYF. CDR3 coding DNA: TGCAGCCCCGCCTCCTCGGATACGCAGTATTTT.

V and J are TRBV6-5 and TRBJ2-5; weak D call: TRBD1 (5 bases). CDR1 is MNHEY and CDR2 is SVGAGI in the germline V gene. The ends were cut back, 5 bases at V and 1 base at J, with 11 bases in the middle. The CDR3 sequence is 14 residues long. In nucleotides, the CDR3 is TGTGCCAGCAGTCACAAAGACAGCCAAGAGACCCAGTACTTC. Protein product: CASSHKDSQETQYF.

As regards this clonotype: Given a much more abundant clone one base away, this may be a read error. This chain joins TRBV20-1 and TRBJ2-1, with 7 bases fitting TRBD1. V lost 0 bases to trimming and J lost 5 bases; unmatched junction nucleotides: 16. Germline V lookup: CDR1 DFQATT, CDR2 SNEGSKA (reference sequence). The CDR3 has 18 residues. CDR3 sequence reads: CSARDRREGATYNNEQFF. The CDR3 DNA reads TGCAGTGCTAGAGATAGGCGAGAGGGGGCGACCTACAACAATGAGCAGTTCTTC.

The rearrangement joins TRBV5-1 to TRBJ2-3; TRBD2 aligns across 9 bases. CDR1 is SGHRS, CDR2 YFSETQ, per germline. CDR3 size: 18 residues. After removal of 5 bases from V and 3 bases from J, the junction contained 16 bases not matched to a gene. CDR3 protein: CASSFGRGGASVTDTQYF. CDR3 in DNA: TGCGCCAGCAGTTTTGGTCGCGGGGGGGCCTCAGTTACAGATACGCAGTATTTT.

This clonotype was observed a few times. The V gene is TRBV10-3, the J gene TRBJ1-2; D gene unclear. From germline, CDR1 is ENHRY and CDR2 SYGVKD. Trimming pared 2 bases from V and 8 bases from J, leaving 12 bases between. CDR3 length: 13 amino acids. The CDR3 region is CAISEREGSGYTF. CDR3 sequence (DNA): TGTGCCATCAGTGAGAGGGAGGGTTCCGGCTACACCTTC.

Written as DNA, the CDR3 is TGTGCCAGCACCCGGGCTAGCGGGGGGTACGAGCAGTACTTC. Translated: CASTRASGGYEQYF. The chain carries TRBV6-5 and TRBJ2-7, with 11 bases aligning to TRBD2. The germline gives CDR1 MNHEY, CDR2 SVGAGI. The CDR3 extends over 14 amino acids. The J segment lost 4 bases and the V segment lost 7 bases, leaving 6 bases of the junction unmatched.

The CDR3 reads CASSQVNGEFPYNEQFF. The CDR3 DNA reads as TGCGCCAGCAGCCAAGTCAATGGGGAATTCCCCTACAATGAGCAGTTCTTC. The chain joins TRBV4-1 to TRBJ2-1; D remains ambiguous. The germline V gene has CDR1 MGHRA and CDR2 YSYEKL. V was trimmed by 1 base and J by 2 bases, leaving 15 bases between them. This CDR3 region has 17 residues.

The CDR3 region is CASNPIPGQHQETQYF. The CDR3 bases are TGTGCCAGTAACCCAATCCCTGGACAGCACCAAGAGACCCAGTACTTC. The genes are TRBV19 and TRBJ2-7, with TRBD1 as a possible D gene (6 bases). The DNA end favors TRBJ2-5, so the J call may be wrong. There are 16 residues in the CDR3. CDR1 LNHDA and CDR2 SQIVND come from the germline V gene (reference sequence).